The 25 T cell receptor beta chains presented below share a single source sample, sequenced in a study of beta chain bispecific antibodies for T cell cancers. Study-level results: Versus anti-CD19, anti-TRBV12 exposure cut the TRBV12-3 share of TRBV signal by roughly 99%. In these mixed samples, most targeted TRBV reads derived from the leukemia cell line.

Expansion lasted 2 to 3 days, with either anti-CD3 antibody OKT3 or CD3/CD28 beads. Which antigens these TCRs recognize remains unknown. TCRdb re-called the 5' RACE reads through MiXCR, storing one row per CDR3 protein. The sample lists tens of thousands of distinct CDR3 sequences, about 2% occurring once. The sequenced sample was healthy donor T cells cultured with leukemia cells, obtained from a culture containing a bispecific antibody targeting TCR Vbeta12. The receptors were gathered from a human donor in good health. Some clones in this sample may be carry-over from other donors' samples.

This clonotype was observed many times. The chain links TRBV20-1 to TRBJ2-7; D is perhaps TRBD1 (6 bases). Trimming stripped 0 bases from V and 0 bases from J, with 12 bases between. Germline V gene data show CDR1 as DFQATT and CDR2 as SNEGSKA (reference sequence). The CDR3 extends over 15 amino acids. The CDR3 region has the DNA TGCAGTGCTAGAGATTGGGGGCTCAGCTCCTACGAGCAGTACTTC. It encodes CSARDWGLSSYEQYF.

This clonotype was observed at least ten times. V gene TRBV2 combines with J gene TRBJ1-2, with D hard to call. The V gene's germline CDR1 is SNHLY and CDR2 FYNNEI. This CDR3 has 13 residues. Trimming stripped 3 bases from V and 2 bases from J, with 7 bases between. CDR3 in amino acids: CASSDLPNYGYTF. CDR3 sequence (DNA): TGTGCCAGCAGTGATCTTCCGAACTATGGCTACACCTTC.

The table lists this clonotype with many counts. The genes are TRBV24-1 and TRBJ2-2; 7 positions match TRBD1. The germline gives CDR1 KGHDR, CDR2 SFDVKD. The CDR3 has 15 amino acids. V lost 4 bases and J lost 5; bases outside the gene matches: 6. DNA for the CDR3: TGTGCCACCAGTGAACTCGACAGGGTAACCGGGGAGCTGTTTTTT. Translating it yields CATSELDRVTGELFF.

This clonotype has a count of ten or more. The chain is built from TRBV3-1 and TRBJ2-7; D is perhaps TRBD1 (6 bases). V gave up 2 bases and J gave up 3 bases, with 11 bases separating them. Germline V gives CDR1 LGHDT, CDR2 YNNKEL (reference sequence). The CDR3 runs to 14 residues. CDR3 DNA: TGTGCCAGCAGCCAAACCCCACAGGGCTACGAGCAGTACTTC. Translation gives CASSQTPQGYEQYF.

Many counts were recorded for this clonotype. The genes are TRBV20-1 and TRBJ2-7, with D possibly matching TRBD2 (6 bases). V lost 2 bases, J lost 2 bases, and 10 bases lay in between. CDR1 is DFQATT and CDR2 is SNEGSKA in the germline V gene (reference sequence). The CDR3 totals 13 residues. The CDR3 region has the DNA TGCAGTGCTAGACCTAGCGCGACCTACGAGCAGTACTTC. Translation gives CSARPSATYEQYF.

This clonotype showed up many times. This chain connects TRBV27 to TRBJ2-5, with TRBD2 as a possible D gene (5 bases). CDR3 length: 16 amino acids. The V end lost 5 bases, the J end lost 4 bases, and 20 bases lay between the germline ends. Germline CDR1 is MNHEY and CDR2 is SMNVEV (reference sequence). CDR3 sequence reads: CASSPRAVGLGETQYF. In DNA, the CDR3 is TGTGCCAGCAGTCCGCGGGCTGTTGGGTTGGGAGAGACCCAGTACTTC.

This clonotype came up a few times. The chain joins TRBV6-1 to TRBJ1-2, with 9 bases that match TRBD1. The CDR3 contains 15 residues. V lost 10 bases, J lost 7 bases, and 16 bases stayed unmatched. Germline V lookup: CDR1 MNHNS, CDR2 SASEGT. The CDR3 nucleotides are TGTGCCACCTTCTTACAGGGGGCGATTCTCGGTGGCTACACCTTC. Encoded protein: CATFLQGAILGGYTF.

This clonotype appeared many times. The chain carries TRBV19 and TRBJ2-7; 7 bases are shared with TRBD2. The trim removed 9 bases at V and 2 bases at J, leaving 7 bases unmatched. Looked up from germline, CDR1 is LNHDA and CDR2 is SQIVND (reference sequence). The length of the CDR3 is 13 residues. Here the CDR3 reads CASSAGYTYEQYF. In nucleotides, the CDR3 is TGTGCCAGCTCAGCGGGGTATACCTACGAGCAGTACTTC.

This clonotype was seen many times. This chain uses TRBV27 with TRBJ2-3; D is uncertain. CDR3 length: 14 residues. Germline values: CDR1 MNHEY, CDR2 SMNVEV (reference sequence). V lost 3 bases, J lost 0 bases, and 7 bases lay in between. The CDR3 here is CASSFLDSTDTQYF. The CDR3 DNA is TGTGCCAGCAGTTTCTTGGACAGCACAGATACGCAGTATTTT.

A note on this clonotype: One base away lies a much larger clone, so this may be a sequencing read error. The chain combines TRBV6-6 with TRBJ1-4, with D possibly matching TRBD1 (5 bases). V shed 6 bases and J shed 11 bases, with 16 bases lying between them. This CDR3 has 13 residues. The germline gives CDR1 MNHNY, CDR2 SVGAGI (reference sequence). The CDR3 loop reads CASSLLRGGKLFF. The CDR3 nucleotides are TGTGCCAGCAGCTTGCTTCGGGGGGGGAAACTGTTTTTT.

This clonotype came up many times. This chain joins TRBV15 and TRBJ2-5, with 7 bases fitting TRBD1. V trimming: 0 bases; J trimming: 5 bases; junction bases outside the gene matches: 6. The CDR3 spans 15 residues. Germline loops: CDR1 LNHNV, CDR2 YYDKDF (reference sequence). CDR3: CATSRDGTAGETQYF. Written as DNA, the CDR3 is TGTGCCACCAGCAGAGACGGGACAGCCGGGGAGACCCAGTACTTC.

This clonotype was counted many times. The chain has TRBV20-1 and TRBJ1-2; possible D gene TRBD1, 6 bases. CDR1 DFQATT and CDR2 SNEGSKA come from the germline V gene (reference sequence). Trimming took 0 bases from V and 7 from J, leaving 12 bases between them. CDR3 length equals 13 residues. CDR3 sequence (DNA): TGCAGTGCTAGAGACAGGGGCTGGAGTGGCTACACCTTC. The encoded protein is CSARDRGWSGYTF.

The table lists this clonotype with many counts. This rearrangement joins TRBV27 to TRBJ1-5, with 8 bases aligning to TRBD1. CDR1 MNHEY and CDR2 SMNVEV come from the germline V gene (reference sequence). This CDR3 region has 14 residues. Unmatched junction bases numbered 5, after V lost 6 bases and J lost 4 bases. In nucleotides, the CDR3 is TGTGCCAGCAGCAGACAGGGGCGAAATCAGCCCCAGCATTTT. Amino acids: CASSRQGRNQPQHF.

This clonotype showed up many times. The gene calls are TRBV3-1 and TRBJ2-2; TRBD1 might be the D (6 bases). V lost 7 bases and J 0 bases, leaving 9 bases between the germline ends. CDR3 length equals 14 residues. Germline V gene data show CDR1 as LGHDT and CDR2 as YNNKEL (reference sequence). CDR3 sequence reads: CASKGETNTGELFF. As DNA, the CDR3 is TGTGCCAGCAAGGGGGAAACGAACACCGGGGAGCTGTTTTTT.

This clonotype has ten or more counts. J is TRBJ1-5 and V is TRBV28; possible D gene TRBD1, 5 bases. V lost 7 bases and J lost 2, with 9 bases in between. The CDR3 consists of 13 residues. Germline V CDR1 and CDR2: MDHEN, SYDVKM. The CDR3 protein is CASKGAGNQPQHF. For the CDR3, the DNA is TGTGCCAGCAAAGGGGCCGGCAATCAGCCCCAGCATTTT.

The table lists this clonotype with many counts. The V call is TRBV28, the J call TRBJ1-2; D might be TRBD1 (5 bases). V lost 6 bases and J lost 10, with 15 bases in between. CDR3 size: 12 residues. Germline V gene lookup returns CDR1 MDHEN and CDR2 SYDVKM. CDR3 sequence reads: CASRAGTHFYTF. In DNA, the CDR3 is TGTGCCAGCAGGGCCGGGACCCATTTCTACACCTTC.

This clonotype is judged medium-sized. The chain combines TRBV25-1 with TRBJ2-1; TRBD2 matches 8 bases. Trimming removed 8 bases from V and 0 bases from J; junction bases left unmatched: 12. Germline values: CDR1 MGHDK, CDR2 SYGVNS. The CDR3 is 17 residues long. The CDR3 region is CASSSGGWLDSYNEQFF. The CDR3, as DNA: TGTGCCAGCTCAAGCGGGGGTTGGTTGGACTCCTACAATGAGCAGTTCTTC.

Relative to its sample, this clonotype is medium-sized. The chain recombines TRBV10-3 with TRBJ2-3; 7 bases match TRBD2. Unmatched junction bases numbered 8, after V lost 0 bases and J lost 2 bases. Germline V gene data show CDR1 as ENHRY and CDR2 as SYGVKD. This CDR3 is 17 amino acids long. The CDR3 region is CAISESTRGEYTDTQYF. CDR3 nucleotides: TGTGCCATCAGTGAGTCGACCCGGGGGGAATACACAGATACGCAGTATTTT.

This clonotype has at least ten counts. J is TRBJ2-7 and V is TRBV29-1, with D maybe TRBD1 (6 bases). Germline V gene lookup returns CDR1 SQVTM and CDR2 ANQGSEA. Trimming cost V 4 bases and J 1 base, with 14 bases left between them. The CDR3 totals 14 residues. This CDR3 is CSVVGDTLSYEQYF. For the CDR3, the DNA is TGCAGCGTTGTGGGGGACACATTATCCTACGAGCAGTACTTC.

Many counts were recorded for this clonotype. The V call is TRBV19, the J call TRBJ1-1, with D unclear. Germline V gives CDR1 LNHDA, CDR2 SQIVND (reference sequence). Deletions cut 7 bases from V and 0 bases from J, with 12 bases between. The CDR3 contains 14 residues. The CDR3 protein is CASTYGPLNTEAFF. The CDR3 region has the DNA TGTGCCAGTACCTACGGGCCATTGAACACTGAAGCTTTCTTT.

This clonotype was counted many times. V usage is TRBV20-1 and J usage is TRBJ1-5; possible D gene TRBD1, 6 bases. The germline V gene encodes CDR1 DFQATT and CDR2 SNEGSKA (reference sequence). The CDR3 is made up of 15 amino acids. V was shortened by 1 base and J by 4 bases, with 14 bases between the two germline ends. CDR3 region: CSARVIAQGNQPQHF. The CDR3 bases are TGCAGTGCTAGAGTGATCGCGCAGGGGAATCAGCCCCAGCATTTT.

This clonotype was seen repeatedly, ten times or more. This chain joins TRBV19 and TRBJ1-1; the D gene is possibly TRBD1 (6 bases). V was cut by 7 bases and J by 6 bases, with 21 bases left in between. The CDR3 is 15 amino acids. Germline CDR1 and CDR2: LNHDA and SQIVND (reference sequence). The CDR3 sequence is CASIHGLQGRPEAFF. The CDR3, as DNA: TGTGCCAGTATCCACGGTTTACAGGGTCGACCTGAAGCTTTCTTT.

This clonotype was observed many times. V gene TRBV6-1 combines with J gene TRBJ2-5; possibly TRBD2 for D (6 bases). Germline CDR1 MNHNS, CDR2 SASEGT. V was trimmed by 5 bases and J by 5 bases, leaving 15 bases between them. CDR3 length equals 14 residues. The CDR3 DNA follows: TGTGCCAGCAGTAGGCAGGGAGGTATGGAGACCCAGTACTTC. Its protein is CASSRQGGMETQYF.

This clonotype was observed at least ten times. This rearrangement joins TRBV3-1 to TRBJ2-2; D not certain. CDR1 and CDR2 (germline): LGHDT, YNNKEL (reference sequence). V lost 0 bases to trimming and J lost 5 bases, with 4 bases between them. The CDR3 is made up of 13 amino acids. CDR3 sequence: CASSQDETGELFF. CDR3 coding DNA: TGTGCCAGCAGCCAAGATGAGACCGGGGAGCTGTTTTTT.

This clonotype is medium-sized (0.01 to 0.1%). The chain combines TRBV5-1 with TRBJ1-2; 8 bases are a match to TRBD1. V lost 3 bases to trimming and J lost 14 bases; unmatched junction nucleotides: 6. The CDR3 is 11 residues long. Germline V gene sequence: CDR1 SGHRS, CDR2 YFSETQ. DNA for the CDR3: TGCGCCAGCAGCTCGGGACAGGTCCTAACCTTC. This sequence encodes CASSSGQVLTF.